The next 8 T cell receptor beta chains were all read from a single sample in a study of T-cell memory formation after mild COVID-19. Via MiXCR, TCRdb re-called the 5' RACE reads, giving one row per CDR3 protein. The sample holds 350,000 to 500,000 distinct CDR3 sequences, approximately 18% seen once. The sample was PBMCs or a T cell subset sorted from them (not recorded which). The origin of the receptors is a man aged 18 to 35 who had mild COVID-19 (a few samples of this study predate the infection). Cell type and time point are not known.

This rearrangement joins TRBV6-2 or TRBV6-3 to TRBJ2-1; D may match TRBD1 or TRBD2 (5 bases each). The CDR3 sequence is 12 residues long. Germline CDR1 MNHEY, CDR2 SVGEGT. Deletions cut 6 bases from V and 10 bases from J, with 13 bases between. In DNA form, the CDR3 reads TGTGCCAGCAGGGTCGGGACCTCGGAGCAGTTCTTC. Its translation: CASRVGTSEQFF.

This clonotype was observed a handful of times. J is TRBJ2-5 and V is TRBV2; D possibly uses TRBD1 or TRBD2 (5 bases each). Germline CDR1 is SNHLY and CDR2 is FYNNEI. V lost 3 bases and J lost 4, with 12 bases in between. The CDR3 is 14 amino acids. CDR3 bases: TGTGCCAGCAGTGAGTTACCCGGGGCAGAGACCCAGTACTTC. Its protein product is CASSELPGAETQYF.

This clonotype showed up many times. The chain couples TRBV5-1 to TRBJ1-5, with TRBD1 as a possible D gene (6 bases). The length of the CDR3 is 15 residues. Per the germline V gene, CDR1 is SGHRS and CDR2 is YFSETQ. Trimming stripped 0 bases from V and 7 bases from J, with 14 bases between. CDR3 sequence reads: CASSLEGGAGQPQHF. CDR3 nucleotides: TGCGCCAGCAGCTTGGAGGGGGGCGCGGGGCAGCCCCAGCATTTT. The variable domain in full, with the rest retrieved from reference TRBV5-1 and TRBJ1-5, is KAGVTQTPRYLIKTRGQQVTLSCSPISGHRSVSWYQQTPGQGLQFLFEYFSETQRNKGNFPGRFSGRQFSNSRSEMNVSTLELGDSALYLCASSLEGGAGQPQHFGDGTRLSIL.

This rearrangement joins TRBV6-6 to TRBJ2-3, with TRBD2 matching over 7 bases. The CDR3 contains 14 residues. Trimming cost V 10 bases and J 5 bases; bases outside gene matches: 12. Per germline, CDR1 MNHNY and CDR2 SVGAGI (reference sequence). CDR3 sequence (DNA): TGTGCCACCGCACTTGGACTAGTTGAAGATACGCAGTATTTT. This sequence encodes CATALGLVEDTQYF.

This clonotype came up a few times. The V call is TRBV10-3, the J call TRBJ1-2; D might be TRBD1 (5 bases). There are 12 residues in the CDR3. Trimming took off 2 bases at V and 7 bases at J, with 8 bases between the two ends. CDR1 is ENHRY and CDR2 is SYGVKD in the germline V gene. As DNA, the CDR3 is TGTGCCATCAGTGAGGGGGCCGGTGGCTACACCTTC. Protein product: CAISEGAGGYTF.

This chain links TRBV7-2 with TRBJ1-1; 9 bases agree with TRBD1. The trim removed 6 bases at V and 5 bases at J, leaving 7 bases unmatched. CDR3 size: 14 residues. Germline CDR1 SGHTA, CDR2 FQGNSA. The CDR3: CASSTGGEGTEAFF. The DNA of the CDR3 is TGTGCCAGCAGTACAGGGGGCGAAGGTACTGAAGCTTTCTTT.

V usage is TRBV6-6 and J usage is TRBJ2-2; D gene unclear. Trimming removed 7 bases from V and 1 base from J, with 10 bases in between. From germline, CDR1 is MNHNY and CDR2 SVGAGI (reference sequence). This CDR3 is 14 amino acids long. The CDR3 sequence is CASTKTVNTGELFF. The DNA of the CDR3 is TGTGCCAGCACCAAGACGGTGAACACCGGGGAGCTGTTTTTT.

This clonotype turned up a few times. The CDR3 spells CSVKHLGENTEAFF. In DNA form, the CDR3 reads TGCAGCGTTAAGCACCTAGGAGAGAACACTGAAGCTTTCTTT. V usage is TRBV29-1 and J usage is TRBJ1-1; no clear D. The V gene's germline CDR1 is SQVTM and CDR2 ANQGSEA. This CDR3 has 14 amino acids. The V and J ends lost 5 bases and 1 base respectively, with 14 bases between them.